This T cell receptor beta chain was documented in a study of blood T cell repertoires in COVID-19. Generated by immunoSEQ multiplex PCR, the TCRdb table keeps only in-frame clones and is missing some. The sample consists of about 90,000 clones, 70% to 90% of them appearing once. CDR1 LGHDT and CDR2 YNNKEL come from the germline V gene (reference sequence). The CDR3 covers 16 residues. Trimming stripped 0 bases from V and 3 bases from J, with 14 bases between. Input material: peripheral blood. J is TRBJ2-5 and V is TRBV3-1 (or the pseudogene TRBV3-2), with a weak D call TRBD1 (5 bases). This receptor was taken from a man aged 45-65 years with COVID-19, enrolled during active disease. In nucleotides, the CDR3 is TGTGCCAGCAGCCAAGACCTGGGCAGGGATGAAGAGACCCAGTACTTC. Translated, it gives CASSQDLGRDEETQYF.